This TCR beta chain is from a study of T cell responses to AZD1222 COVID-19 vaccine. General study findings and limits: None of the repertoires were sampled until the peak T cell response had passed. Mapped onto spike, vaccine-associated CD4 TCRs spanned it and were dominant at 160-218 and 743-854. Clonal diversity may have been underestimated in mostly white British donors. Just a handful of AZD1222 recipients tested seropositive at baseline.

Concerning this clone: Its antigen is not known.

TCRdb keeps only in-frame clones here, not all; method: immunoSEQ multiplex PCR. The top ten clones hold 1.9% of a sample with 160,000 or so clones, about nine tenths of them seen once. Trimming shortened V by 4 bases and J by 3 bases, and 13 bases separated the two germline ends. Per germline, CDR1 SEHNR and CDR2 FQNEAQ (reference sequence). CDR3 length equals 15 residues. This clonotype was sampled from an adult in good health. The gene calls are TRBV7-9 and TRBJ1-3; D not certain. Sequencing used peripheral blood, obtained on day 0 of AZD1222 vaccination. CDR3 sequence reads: CASSYRPENGNTIYF. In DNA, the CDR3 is TGTGCCAGCAGCTACCGACCAGAGAATGGAAACACCATATATTTT.